This T cell receptor beta chain stems from a study of Graves' ophthalmopathy and Graves' hyperthyroidism. Study results and caveats: The model reached approximately 71% sensitivity and about 73% specificity for predicting ophthalmopathy progression. The blood repertoire also included most expanded thyroid clonotypes above 0.001 frequency. From stable hyperthyroidism, ophthalmopathy was separated by a 13-signature model with 85% to 90% sensitivity and more than 75% specificity.

The V end lost 3 bases, the J end lost 5 bases, and 11 bases lay between the germline ends. This CDR3 is 13 amino acids long. Germline V gene lookup returns CDR1 MGHDK and CDR2 SYGVNS. Other autoimmune diseases, uncontrolled infections, pregnancy or lactation excluded patients from enrollment. As concerns this clonotype: Its antigen is as yet unknown.

Amplified material comprised TCR beta CDR3 regions derived from RNA transcripts. Second-round multiplex PCR followed a first-round RT-PCR using HTBI primers. MiXCR, run by TCRdb on the multiplex PCR reads, gives a single entry per CDR3 protein. In the table there are 150,000 to 200,000 distinct CDR3 sequences, 39% of which are singletons. This TCR was recovered from a man aged 30-40 years with Graves' ophthalmopathy. The chain uses TRBV25-1 and TRBJ2-7; D gene unclear. Sequencing was carried out using peripheral blood. The CDR3 spells CASSEIGRNEQYF. The CDR3 DNA reads as TGTGCCAGCAGTGAGATCGGACGGAACGAGCAGTACTTC.